Detailed here is one T cell receptor (beta chain). These data are taken from a study of blood T cell repertoires in COVID-19. Study summary: COVID-19 samples collected from the United States, Italy and Spain covered acute and convalescent phases. PBMCs, B-cell-depleted T cells, or T cells were the source of the cDNA or gDNA that made up the material.

Per the original methods: Amplification from reference gene primers served as the basis for estimated nucleated cell counts. Only in-frame clones appear in the TCRdb table, and some are missing; sequencing was by immunoSEQ multiplex PCR. For V, J and clone size, that table is used; D and trimming come from the DNA. The table includes some 220,000 clones, roughly 88% detected once. Categorization into cohorts depended on clinical history that participants reported. This CDR3 is 15 amino acids long. Germline V gene data show CDR1 as KGHSH and CDR2 as LQKENI. V was clipped by 1 base and J by 9 bases, with 16 bases between them.

Input material: PBMCs or T cells enriched from blood (not recorded which). This chain links TRBV18 with TRBJ2-1; possible D gene TRBD2, 6 bases. The source is a woman between 35 and 50 years old with acute COVID-19. CDR3 residues: CASSPLHAGPAEQFF. The CDR3 DNA reads TGTGCCAGCTCACCACTCCACGCGGGGCCAGCTGAGCAGTTCTTC.